This T cell receptor (beta chain) was documented in a study of blood T cells in healthy people across ages. CDR1 and CDR2 from the germline V gene are DFQATT and SNEGSKA (reference sequence). V was cut by 3 bases and J by 0 bases, with 12 bases left in between. CDR3 length: 15 residues. This clonotype showed up just a few times. Primers used in a second PCR of roughly 6 to 11 cycles were a sample-barcoded 5' primer and a J-beta primer mix. One entry per CDR3 protein results from TCRdb running MiXCR on the 5' RACE reads. The sample carries some 1.5 million distinct CDR3 sequences, 40% to 45% recorded once.

This chain joins TRBV20-1 and TRBJ1-5, with D hard to call. Input material: blood. This clonotype originated in a woman under 30 in good health. Here the CDR3 reads CSASDGVYSNQPQHF. The CDR3 DNA reads as TGCAGTGCTAGTGATGGAGTTTATAGCAATCAGCCCCAGCATTTT.